This T cell receptor beta chain originates from a study of T cell responses to AZD1222 COVID-19 vaccine. With respect to this clone: Its antigen remains unidentified.

Assay: immunoSEQ multiplex PCR; the TCRdb copy retains only in-frame clones and omits some. The data contain roughly 160,000 clones, roughly 90% of them singletons. Whole-study results and caveats: Spike-specific TCR breadth and depth rose after two AZD1222 doses.

The CDR3 length is 14 residues. Germline-derived CDR1 and CDR2 are MNHNY and SVGAGI (reference sequence). Trimming left V 3 bases short and J 0 bases short, with 8 bases between. The chain has TRBV6-6 and TRBJ1-1; D not certain. This specimen consisted of peripheral blood, obtained 28 days after the second AZD1222 dose. The receptor was derived from an adult who received the AZD1222 COVID-19 vaccine. The CDR3 bases are TGTGCCAGCAGTTATCCCCCGCTGAACACTGAAGCTTTCTTT. Amino acids: CASSYPPLNTEAFF.